This T cell receptor beta chain was recovered during a study of shared clonotypes between healthy human individuals. Study overall: There were three CD4 naive, three CD4 memory, two CD8 naive and one CD8 memory plates per donor. Study conclusions and caveats: Non-shared clonotypes displayed generation probabilities falling below those of clonotypes present in all four donors. It was only blood that was sampled, and tissue repertoires likely differ. Large depth notwithstanding, sorted-subset sequencing proved incomplete by rarefaction.

In germline, CDR1 is SGHDT, CDR2 YYEEEE. V was shortened by 2 bases and J by 5 bases, with 16 bases between the two germline ends. The CDR3 has 16 amino acids. Naive CD8 populations comprised CD45RO-negative cells positively selected for CCR7, excluding terminally differentiated effector memory CD45RA+ cells. As concerns this clone: Antigen unknown.

Some clones are missing from TCRdb's copy, which holds only in-frame ones; the method was immunoSEQ multiplex PCR. The table shows about 2.2 million clones, with 90% to 95% occurring only once. The sequencing sample was made of naive CD8+ T cells from PBMCs. The J gene is TRBJ2-2, the V gene TRBV5-6, with D maybe TRBD2 (6 bases). This clonotype was obtained from a man between 18 and 35 years old in good health. Some clones in this sample may be carry-over from other donors' samples. The CDR3 sequence: CASSFWPRGATGELFF. The CDR3 bases are TGTGCCAGCAGCTTCTGGCCGCGGGGTGCGACCGGGGAGCTGTTTTTT.